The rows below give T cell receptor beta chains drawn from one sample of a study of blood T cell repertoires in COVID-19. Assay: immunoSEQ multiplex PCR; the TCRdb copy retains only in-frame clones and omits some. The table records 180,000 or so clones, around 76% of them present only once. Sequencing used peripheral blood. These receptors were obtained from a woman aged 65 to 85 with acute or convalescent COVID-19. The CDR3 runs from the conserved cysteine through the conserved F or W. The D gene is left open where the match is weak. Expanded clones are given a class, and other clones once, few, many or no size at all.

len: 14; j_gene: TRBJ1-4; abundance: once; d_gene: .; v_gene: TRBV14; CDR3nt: TGTGCCAGCAGCTTCAGGTACGAGAGTGAAAAACTGTTTTTT; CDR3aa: CASSFRYESEKLFF
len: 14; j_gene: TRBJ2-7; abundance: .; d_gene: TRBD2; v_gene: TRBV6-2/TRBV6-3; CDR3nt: TGTGCCAGCAGCCGTACTAGCGGGAGGCACGAGCAGTACTTC; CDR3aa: CASSRTSGRHEQYF
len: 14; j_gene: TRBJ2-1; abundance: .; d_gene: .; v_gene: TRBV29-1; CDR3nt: TGCAGCGCAACACGTGAAATGAGGTACAATGAGCAGTTCTTC; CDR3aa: CSATREMRYNEQFF
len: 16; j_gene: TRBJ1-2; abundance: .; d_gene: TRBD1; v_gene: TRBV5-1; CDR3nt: TGCGCCAGCAGCTTTGGACCGGGACAGGGTGACTATGGCTACACCTTC; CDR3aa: CASSFGPGQGDYGYTF
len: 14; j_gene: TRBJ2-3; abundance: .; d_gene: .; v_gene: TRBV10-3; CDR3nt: TGTGCCATCAGTGAGTCAGGGGGGGCAGATACGCAGTATTTT; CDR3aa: CAISESGGADTQYF
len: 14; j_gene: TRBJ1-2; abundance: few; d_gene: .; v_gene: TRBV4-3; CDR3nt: TGCGCCAGCAGCCAAGAAAGGCAGGGTAGAGGCTACACCTTC; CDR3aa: CASSQERQGRGYTF
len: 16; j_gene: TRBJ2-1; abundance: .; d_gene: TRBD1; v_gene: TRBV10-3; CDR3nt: TGTGCCATCAGTGAGTCTAGGACAGGCGGGTCCACAGGGCAGTTCTTC; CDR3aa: CAISESRTGGSTGQFF
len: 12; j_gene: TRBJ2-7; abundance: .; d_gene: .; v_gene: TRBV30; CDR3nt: TGTGCCTGGAGAACTAGCCGGTGGGAGCAGTACTTC; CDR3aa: CAWRTSRWEQYF
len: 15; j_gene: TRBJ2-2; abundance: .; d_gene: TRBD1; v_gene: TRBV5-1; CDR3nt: TGCGCCAGCAGCCGGGACAGCAATAGGGCCGGGGAGCTGTTTTTT; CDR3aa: CASSRDSNRAGELFF
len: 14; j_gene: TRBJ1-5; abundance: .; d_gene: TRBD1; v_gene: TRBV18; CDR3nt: TGTGCCAGCTCGCAGACAGGGGGCTATCAGCCCCAGCATTTT; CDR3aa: CASSQTGGYQPQHF
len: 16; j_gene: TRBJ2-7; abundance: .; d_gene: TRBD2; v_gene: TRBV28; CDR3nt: TGTGCCAGCAGTTTACCCGACGCTAGCGGAACCTACGAGCAGTACTTC; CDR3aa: CASSLPDASGTYEQYF